This TCR beta chain comes out of a study of shared clonotypes between healthy human individuals. Study-level background: The people who gave samples were a couple of women and a few men aged 18 to 49.

Looked up from germline, CDR1 is SGHAT and CDR2 is FQNNGV. The CDR3 loop spans 15 amino acids. V gave up 5 bases and J gave up 0 bases, with 11 bases separating them. As to this clone: Its matching antigen is unknown.

Investigators spread the genomic DNA of each subset evenly over several immunoSEQ plates. Using immunoSEQ multiplex PCR, the repertoire was profiled, and TCRdb retains in-frame clones only, with some absent. The sample carries around 370,000 clones, approximately 97% recorded once. General observations from the study: Larger estimated richness was generally recorded for naive subsets relative to memory subsets.

Adult Caucasians living in Nashville, Tennessee made up all of the donors. The sequencing sample was made of memory CD8+ T cells sorted from blood. Sample subset: CD45RO+ cells pooled with CCR7-negative TemRA cells. The receptor was isolated from a man aged 25 to 40 in good health. The V call is TRBV11-2, the J call TRBJ2-1; D might be TRBD1 (6 bases). The CDR3 spells CASSPRGSSYNEQFF. The CDR3 DNA sequence: TGTGCCAGCAGCCCTAGGGGGAGCTCCTACAATGAGCAGTTCTTC.